One sample yielded the 20 T cell receptor beta chains listed below, sequenced in a study of molecular identifiers for immune sequencing clone quantification (dated by TCRdb to the late 2010s). The library was built by means of PCR. Reads for this sample came from a NextSeq 500. The public reads were reprocessed in TCRdb via fastp at Q25 and MiXCR, keeping in-frame beta chains. Each record represents a unique CDR3 protein, reported with the most common genes and DNA among its rows. This sample is represented by some 89,000 distinct CDR3 sequences; approximately 24% of them were singletons. Of the sample, around 1% falls within the top ten clones. Sequenced material: naive CD8+ T cells from blood, with Jurkat cell RNA spiked in. This specimen's cell subset or site label, interpreted: FACS-sorted CD8+CD4-CCR7+CD45RA+ naive T cells. Source of these receptors: a human donor in good health. Some libraries in this study had Jurkat cell RNA spiked in.

This clonotype was picked up many times. The chain couples TRBV29-1 to TRBJ2-3; D not certain. V lost 5 bases and J 0 bases, leaving 9 bases between the germline ends. The germline CDR1 and CDR2 sequences are SQVTM and ANQGSEA. The CDR3 totals 13 residues. CDR3 sequence (DNA): TGCAGCGTTCTTCCCTTTAGCACAGATACGCAGTATTTT. Encoded protein: CSVLPFSTDTQYF.

V is TRBV28 and J is TRBJ2-1; a possible D gene is TRBD2 (6 bases). The V gene lost 2 bases and the J gene lost 7 bases, with 12 bases spanning the gap. This CDR3 region has 14 residues. Germline-derived CDR1 and CDR2 are MDHEN and SYDVKM. CDR3 sequence reads: CASSLAGMKNEQFF. DNA for the CDR3: TGTGCCAGCAGTTTAGCGGGAATGAAGAATGAGCAGTTCTTC. Complete variable domain (other parts from reference TRBV28 and TRBJ2-1): DVKVTQSSRYLVKRTGEKVFLECVQDMDHENMFWYRQDPGLGLRLIYFSYDVKMKEKGDIPEGYSVSREKKERFSLILESASTNQTSMYLCASSLAGMKNEQFFGPGTRLTVL.

This clonotype occurred once. Since a much larger clone is just one base distant, this may be a read error. The genes are TRBV7-9 and TRBJ1-4; D is possibly TRBD1 (5 bases). The CDR3 length is 13 residues. Germline V gene sequence: CDR1 SEHNR, CDR2 FQNEAQ (reference sequence). This chain's CDR3 is CASSDGADEELFF. The CDR3 region has the DNA TGTGCCAGCAGCGACGGGGCGGATGAAGAACTGTTTTTT.

This clonotype has only a few counts. The chain is built from TRBV11-2 and TRBJ2-1, with a tentative D call TRBD2 (6 bases). This CDR3 spans 20 amino acids. The V end lost 5 bases, the J end lost 4 bases, and 30 bases lay between the germline ends. Looked up from germline, CDR1 is SGHAT and CDR2 is FQNNGV. CDR3 DNA: TGTGCCAGCAGCAACCGGCCAGCAGTTACTTCGGGAGACCGATACAATGAGCAGTTCTTC. Amino acid sequence: CASSNRPAVTSGDRYNEQFF.

This clonotype was detected ten times or more. The chain employs TRBV7-8 and TRBJ2-7; no definite D call. V lost 5 bases, J lost 4 bases, and 15 bases lay in between. The CDR3 has 14 residues. Germline assignment: CDR1 SGHVS and CDR2 FQNEAQ. The CDR3 DNA is TGTGCCAGCAGCCCAATTGGACCCGAATACGAGCAGTACTTC. Translation gives CASSPIGPEYEQYF.

Notes on this clonotype: A much larger clone differs by one base, so this may be a read error. The genes are TRBV27 and TRBJ1-2, with 11 bases fitting TRBD1. Germline V gene data show CDR1 as MNHEY and CDR2 as SMNVEV (reference sequence). The CDR3 covers 13 residues. Unmatched junction bases numbered 3, after V lost 10 bases and J lost 2 bases. CDR3 nucleotides: TGTGCCACCAGGACAGGGGGCAACTATGGCTACACCTTC. Encoded protein: CATRTGGNYGYTF.

This clonotype occurred many times. The chain joins TRBV27 to TRBJ1-5, with D perhaps TRBD1 (5 bases). The ends were cut back, 1 base at V and 1 base at J, with 8 bases in the middle. CDR1 is MNHEY, CDR2 SMNVEV, per germline (reference sequence). The CDR3 runs 15 residues. The CDR3 DNA sequence: TGTGCCAGCAGTTTATTCGGGGGAAGCAATCAGCCCCAGCATTTT. This sequence encodes CASSLFGGSNQPQHF.

The chain has TRBV20-1 and TRBJ1-1; TRBD1 agrees at 8 bases. V trimming: 7 bases; J trimming: 3 bases; junction bases outside the gene matches: 16. CDR3 length equals 16 residues. Looked up from germline, CDR1 is DFQATT and CDR2 is SNEGSKA (reference sequence). Written as DNA, the CDR3 is TGCAGTGGGATAGACGAGGCAGGGGGCAGGTACACTGAAGCTTTCTTT. Its protein is CSGIDEAGGRYTEAFF.

This chain joins TRBV7-9 and TRBJ2-7, with 8 bases aligning to TRBD1. CDR3 length: 12 residues. V shed 11 bases, J shed 0 bases, and the junction held 3 bases outside the gene matches. Per germline, CDR1 SEHNR and CDR2 FQNEAQ (reference sequence). The CDR3 reads CAVGTGSYEQYF. The CDR3 DNA reads as TGTGCCGTGGGGACAGGCTCCTACGAGCAGTACTTC.

This clonotype was found many times. The chain employs TRBV4-3 and TRBJ1-1, with TRBD1 matching over 8 bases. Looked up from germline, CDR1 is LGHNA and CDR2 is YSLEER. There are 15 residues in the CDR3. With 1 base clipped from V and 1 base from J, the junction kept 2 bases outside the gene matches. The CDR3 DNA sequence: TGCGCCAGCAGCCAAGCAGGACAGGGGAACACTGAAGCTTTCTTT. It is translated as CASSQAGQGNTEAFF.

Comments on this clonotype: With a much larger clone just one base away, this may be a read error. V is TRBV6-2 or TRBV6-3 and J is TRBJ2-3; 8 nucleotides agree with TRBD2. Unmatched junction bases numbered 17, after V lost 5 bases and J lost 4 bases. Per germline, CDR1 MNHEY and CDR2 SVGEGT. The CDR3 runs 18 residues. The CDR3 DNA is TGTGCCAGCAGTCCAAGATTTGTGGTGACTAGCGAAGCAGATACGCAGTATTTT. Translated, it gives CASSPRFVVTSEADTQYF.

A word on this clonotype: A much larger clone differs by one base, so this may be a read error. The V gene is TRBV14, the J gene TRBJ2-1, with TRBD2 matching 9 bases. Trimming at V came to 7 bases and at J to 9 bases, leaving 13 bases not matched to a gene. The germline V gene encodes CDR1 SGHDN and CDR2 FVKESK. CDR3 length: 15 residues. CDR3 loop: CASTQDSGSGSEQFF. The CDR3 nucleotides read TGTGCCAGCACCCAGGATAGCGGGAGTGGCAGTGAGCAGTTCTTC.

This clonotype was counted many times. The chain couples TRBV12-3 or TRBV12-4 to TRBJ2-3, with D hard to call. Between the trimmed V and J ends, which lost 1 base and 6 bases, there was a span of 11 bases. This CDR3 contains 14 residues. The CDR3 sequence is CASSLGEMVDTQYF. The DNA of the CDR3 is TGTGCCAGCAGTTTAGGGGAAATGGTGGATACGCAGTATTTT.

This clonotype was recorded at least ten times. The chain recombines TRBV6-5 with TRBJ1-4, with no clear D. Germline V gene lookup returns CDR1 MNHEY and CDR2 SVGAGI. The CDR3 runs to 17 residues. With 5 bases removed from V and 8 bases from J, the gap between germline ends came to 24 bases. CDR3: CASSPLELEGAQEKLFF. CDR3 DNA sequence: TGTGCCAGCAGTCCCCTTGAGTTGGAGGGCGCTCAGGAAAAACTGTTTTTT.

In this sample, this clonotype turned up many times. The chain combines TRBV27 with TRBJ2-3; D not certain. Trimming removed 6 bases from V and 2 bases from J, with 9 bases in between. The CDR3 totals 13 residues. Germline V gene sequence: CDR1 MNHEY, CDR2 SMNVEV (reference sequence). This CDR3 is CASSLWNTDTQYF. In DNA form, the CDR3 reads TGTGCCAGCAGCCTGTGGAACACAGATACGCAGTATTTT.

About this clonotype itself: Since a much larger clone is just one base distant, this may be a read error. The chain recombines TRBV20-1 with TRBJ2-7; TRBD1 matches at 7 bases. Germline CDR1 is DFQATT and CDR2 is SNEGSKA (reference sequence). The CDR3 sequence is 12 residues long. The CDR3 reads CGARGQSYEQYF. CDR3 DNA sequence: TGCGGTGCCAGGGGACAGTCCTACGAGCAGTACTTC.

Regarding this clonotype: A single base separates this from a much larger clone, so it may be a read error. This chain links TRBV12-3 or TRBV12-4 with TRBJ2-7, with 7 bases matching TRBD1. With 2 bases clipped from V and 3 bases from J, the junction kept 4 bases outside the gene matches. This CDR3 contains 14 residues. The CDR3 DNA reads TGTGCCAGCAGTTTAACAGGGGCAGGCTACGAGCAGTACTTC. It translates to CASSLTGAGYEQYF.

The chain couples TRBV4-1 to TRBJ2-7; the D call may be TRBD1 or TRBD2 (6 bases each). This CDR3 contains 16 residues. V dropped 0 bases and J dropped 9 bases, with 21 bases sitting between them. CDR1 is MGHRA, CDR2 YSYEKL, per germline. CDR3 nucleotides: TGCGCCAGCAGCCAAGATCGGCAGGGGCCCCCCGGGGGGCAGTACTTC. This sequence encodes CASSQDRQGPPGGQYF.

This clonotype was detected ten times or more. The CDR3 here is CSVATGDGNTIYF. Here the CDR3 DNA reads TGCAGCGTTGCAACAGGGGACGGAAACACCATATATTTT. The chain couples TRBV29-1 to TRBJ1-3, with 7 bases fitting TRBD1. Trimming at V came to 4 bases and at J to 4 bases, leaving 4 bases not matched to a gene. There are 13 residues in the CDR3. Germline loops: CDR1 SQVTM, CDR2 ANQGSEA.

This clonotype was detected many times. CDR3 protein: CASTGTGGVQPQHF. The CDR3, as DNA: TGCGCCAGCACCGGGACAGGGGGCGTTCAGCCCCAGCATTTT. This chain connects TRBV5-1 to TRBJ1-5; TRBD1 matches at 12 bases. With 6 bases clipped from V and 6 bases from J, the junction kept 4 bases outside the gene matches. CDR1 is SGHRS and CDR2 is YFSETQ in the germline V gene. The CDR3 loop spans 14 amino acids. Looking up the rest from reference TRBV5-1 and TRBJ1-5 gives the full variable domain: KAGVTQTPRYLIKTRGQQVTLSCSPISGHRSVSWYQQTPGQGLQFLFEYFSETQRNKGNFPGRFSGRQFSNSRSEMNVSTLELGDSALYLCASTGTGGVQPQHFGDGTRLSIL.